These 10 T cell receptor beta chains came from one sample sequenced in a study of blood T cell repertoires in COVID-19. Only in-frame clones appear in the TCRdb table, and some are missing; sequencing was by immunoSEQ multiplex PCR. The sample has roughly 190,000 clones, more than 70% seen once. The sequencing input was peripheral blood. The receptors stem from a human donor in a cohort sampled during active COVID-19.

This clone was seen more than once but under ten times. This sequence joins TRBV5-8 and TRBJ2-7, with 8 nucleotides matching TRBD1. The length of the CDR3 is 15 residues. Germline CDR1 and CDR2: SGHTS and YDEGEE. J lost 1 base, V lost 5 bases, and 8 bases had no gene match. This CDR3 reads CASRTRQGRSYEQYF. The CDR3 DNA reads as TGTGCCAGCAGAACTAGACAGGGGAGATCCTACGAGCAGTACTTC.

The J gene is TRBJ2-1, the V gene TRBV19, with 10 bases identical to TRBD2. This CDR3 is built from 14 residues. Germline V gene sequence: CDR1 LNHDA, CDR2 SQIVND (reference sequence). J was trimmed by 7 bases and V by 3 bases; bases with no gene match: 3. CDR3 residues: CASSIQRGGNEQFF. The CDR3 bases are TGTGCCAGTAGTATCCAGCGGGGGGGGAATGAGCAGTTCTTC.

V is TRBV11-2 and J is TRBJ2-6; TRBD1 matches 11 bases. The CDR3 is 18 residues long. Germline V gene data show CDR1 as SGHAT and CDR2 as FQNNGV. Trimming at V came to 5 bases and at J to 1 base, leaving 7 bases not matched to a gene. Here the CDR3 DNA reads TGTGCCAGCAGCCATGGACAGGGGGCGGGTTCTGGGGCCAACGTCCTGACTTTC. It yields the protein CASSHGQGAGSGANVLTF.

The CDR3: CASSISGRTGEQYF. CDR3 DNA: TGTGCCAGCAGCATTAGCGGGAGGACGGGGGAGCAGTACTTC. The gene calls are TRBV7-2 and TRBJ2-7, with 10 bases aligning to TRBD2. CDR1 and CDR2 from the germline V gene are SGHTA and FQGNSA. V gave up 5 bases and J gave up 7 bases; unmatched junction bases: 8. The CDR3 spans 14 residues.

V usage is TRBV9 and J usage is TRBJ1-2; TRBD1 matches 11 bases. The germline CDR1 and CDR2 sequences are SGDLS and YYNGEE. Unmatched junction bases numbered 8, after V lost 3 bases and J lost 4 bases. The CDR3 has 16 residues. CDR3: CASSAPRTGGVYGYTF. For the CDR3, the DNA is TGTGCCAGCAGCGCCCCAAGGACAGGGGGCGTCTATGGCTACACCTTC. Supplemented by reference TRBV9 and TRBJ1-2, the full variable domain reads DSGVTQTPKHLITATGQRVTLRCSPRSGDLSVYWYQQSLDQGLQFLIQYYNGEERAKGNILERFSAQQFPDLHSELNLSSLELGDSALYFCASSAPRTGGVYGYTFGSGTRLTVV.

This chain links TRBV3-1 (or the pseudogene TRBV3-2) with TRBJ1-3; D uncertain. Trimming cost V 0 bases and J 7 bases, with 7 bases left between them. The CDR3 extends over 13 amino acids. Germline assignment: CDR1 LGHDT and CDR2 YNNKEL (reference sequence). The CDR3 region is CASSQDTVNTIYF. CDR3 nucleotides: TGTGCCAGCAGCCAAGACACGGTTAACACCATATATTTT.

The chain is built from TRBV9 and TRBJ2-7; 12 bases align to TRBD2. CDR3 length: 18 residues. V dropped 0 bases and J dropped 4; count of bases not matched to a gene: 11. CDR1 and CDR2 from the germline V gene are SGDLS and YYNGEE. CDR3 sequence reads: CASSVGSLAGGPGYEQYF. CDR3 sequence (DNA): TGTGCCAGCAGCGTAGGGAGCCTAGCGGGGGGGCCGGGGTACGAGCAGTACTTC.

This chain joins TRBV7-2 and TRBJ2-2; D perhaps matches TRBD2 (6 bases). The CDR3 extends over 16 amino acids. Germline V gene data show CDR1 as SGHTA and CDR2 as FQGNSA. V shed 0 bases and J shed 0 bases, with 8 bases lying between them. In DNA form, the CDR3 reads TGTGCCAGCAGCTTAGCTGGGACTTCGAACACCGGGGAGCTGTTTTTT. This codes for CASSLAGTSNTGELFF.

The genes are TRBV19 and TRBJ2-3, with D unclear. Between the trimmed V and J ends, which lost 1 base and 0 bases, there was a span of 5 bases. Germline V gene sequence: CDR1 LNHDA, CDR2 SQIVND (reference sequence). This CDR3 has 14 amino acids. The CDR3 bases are TGTGCCAGTAGTATAGGGGCCAGCACAGATACGCAGTATTTT. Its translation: CASSIGASTDTQYF.

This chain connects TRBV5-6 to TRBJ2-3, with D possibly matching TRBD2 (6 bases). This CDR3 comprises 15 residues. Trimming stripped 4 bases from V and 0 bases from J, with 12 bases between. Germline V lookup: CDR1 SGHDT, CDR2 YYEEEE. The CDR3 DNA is TGTGCCAGCAGCGCGGGACGGTTTAGCACAGATACGCAGTATTTT. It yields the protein CASSAGRFSTDTQYF.